The 19 T cell receptor beta chains presented below share a single source sample, sequenced in a study of cytomegalovirus exposure and HLA in healthy donors. Use of 60 Vbeta and 13 Jbeta primers characterized the PCR. Clones were read by immunoSEQ multiplex PCR, and TCRdb kept only the in-frame ones, dropping some. The sample includes about 150,000 clones, about 88% of them seen just once. Specimen: PBMCs. The receptors stem from a young woman in good health and CMV-seronegative.

This chain links TRBV9 with TRBJ2-7; D may be TRBD2 (6 bases). Germline V CDR1 and CDR2: SGDLS, YYNGEE. V lost 5 bases to trimming and J lost 0 bases, with 9 bases between them. The CDR3 spans 13 residues. The CDR3 region is CASSRGNSYEQYF. The CDR3 DNA sequence: TGTGCCAGCAGTCGGGGGAACTCCTACGAGCAGTACTTC.

J is TRBJ1-3 and V is TRBV19; D gene ambiguous. The CDR3 is 15 residues long. The germline CDR1 and CDR2 sequences are LNHDA and SQIVND (reference sequence). The ends were cut back, 9 bases at V and 0 bases at J, with 15 bases in the middle. CDR3: CASTGLPSSGNTIYF. The CDR3 DNA follows: TGTGCCAGCACCGGACTCCCGAGCTCTGGAAACACCATATATTTT.

The chain employs TRBV5-6 and TRBJ2-7; D gene ambiguous. Trimming pared 1 base from V and 3 bases from J, leaving 5 bases between. Looked up from germline, CDR1 is SGHDT and CDR2 is YYEEEE. The length of the CDR3 is 12 residues. The CDR3 protein is CASSLSSYEQYF. CDR3 nucleotide sequence: TGTGCCAGCAGCTTGTCCAGCTACGAGCAGTACTTC. Combining the CDR3 with reference TRBV5-6 and TRBJ2-7 gives the whole variable domain DAGVTQSPTHLIKTRGQQVTLRCSPKSGHDTVSWYQQALGQGPQFIFQYYEEEERQRGNFPDRFSGHQFPNYSSELNVNALLLGDSALYLCASSLSSYEQYFGPGTRLTVT.

The gene calls are TRBV19 and TRBJ2-2; the match to TRBD1 covers 8 bases. The CDR3 is 15 residues long. The ends lost 1 base at V and 6 bases at J; junction bases unmatched: 4. Per germline, CDR1 LNHDA and CDR2 SQIVND (reference sequence). The CDR3 bases are TGTGCCAGTAGTATAGGTTCCAGGGGGCCCGGGGAGCTGTTTTTT. It translates to CASSIGSRGPGELFF.

V is TRBV19 and J is TRBJ1-3; D gene uncertain. Trimming removed 9 bases at V and 0 bases at J, with 9 bases between. The CDR3 extends over 13 amino acids. Looked up from germline, CDR1 is LNHDA and CDR2 is SQIVND (reference sequence). This chain's CDR3 is CASPPLSGNTIYF. The DNA of the CDR3 is TGTGCCAGCCCCCCCCTCTCTGGAAACACCATATATTTT.

This clone was found once. The chain has TRBV7-8 and TRBJ2-7; 8 bases are a match to TRBD1. The CDR3 is 15 residues long. V dropped 1 base and J dropped 7; count of bases not matched to a gene: 9. Germline CDR1 and CDR2: SGHVS and FQNEAQ. CDR3 sequence (DNA): TGTGCCAGCAGCTTAGGAGGACAGGGTGGGCGGGAGCAGTACTTC. It encodes CASSLGGQGGREQYF.

The chain combines TRBV7-3 with TRBJ2-1; 8 bases fit TRBD1. The CDR3 is 16 residues long. Germline CDR1 is SGHTA and CDR2 is FQGTGA. V was clipped by 2 bases and J by 3 bases; unmatched bases: 6. The CDR3, as DNA: TGTGCCAGCAGCTTATACCCGGGACAGGACTACAATGAGCAGTTCTTC. Protein sequence: CASSLYPGQDYNEQFF.

This clone was observed a few times. The CDR3 protein is CASSQTGVSYEQYF. The CDR3 DNA reads TGTGCCAGCAGCCAAACAGGGGTCTCCTACGAGCAGTACTTC. V gene TRBV7-8 combines with J gene TRBJ2-7; 7 nucleotides align to TRBD1. This CDR3 spans 14 amino acids. The germline CDR1 and CDR2 sequences are SGHVS and FQNEAQ. Trimming took 5 bases from V and 0 from J; bases not matched to a gene: 4.

The rearrangement links TRBV18 to TRBJ2-6; TRBD1 agrees at 10 bases. The V segment lost 4 bases and the J segment 2 bases; nucleotides outside the gene matches: 8. This CDR3 spans 18 amino acids. Germline lookup yields CDR1 KGHSH and CDR2 LQKENI. CDR3 sequence reads: CASSRAGTGEPGANVLTF. CDR3 DNA sequence: TGTGCCAGCTCACGGGCCGGGACAGGGGAACCTGGGGCCAACGTCCTGACTTTC.

The rearrangement links TRBV28 to TRBJ2-5; D ambiguous. Trimming removed 1 base at V and 7 bases at J, with 7 bases between. Germline-derived CDR1 and CDR2 are MDHEN and SYDVKM. CDR3 length: 12 amino acids. The CDR3 sequence is CASSLYRGTQYF. Written as DNA, the CDR3 is TGTGCCAGCAGTTTATACCGAGGGACCCAGTACTTC.

The chain uses TRBV19 and TRBJ2-5, with 11 bases fitting TRBD2. CDR1 is LNHDA, CDR2 SQIVND, per germline (reference sequence). V lost 5 bases to trimming and J lost 6 bases; unmatched junction nucleotides: 8. This CDR3 contains 15 residues. The CDR3 DNA sequence: TGTGCCAGTAGTTTTGAACTAGCGGGAGTGAAGACCCAGTACTTC. Encoded protein: CASSFELAGVKTQYF.

J is TRBJ2-4 and V is TRBV19; 10 bases are a match to TRBD1. Per germline, CDR1 LNHDA and CDR2 SQIVND (reference sequence). CDR3 length equals 14 residues. V lost 8 bases and J lost 9; bases outside the gene matches: 10. The CDR3 DNA follows: TGTGCCAGTGAGGGGGGACAGGGGAAGGGCATTCAGTACTTC. This translates into CASEGGQGKGIQYF. The whole variable domain, filled in from reference TRBV19 and TRBJ2-4, reads DGGITQSPKYLFRKEGQNVTLSCEQNLNHDAMYWYRQDPGQGLRLIYYSQIVNDFQKGDIAEGYSVSREKKESFPLTVTSAQKNPTAFYLCASEGGQGKGIQYFGAGTRLSVL.

V and J are TRBV30 and TRBJ2-5; D possibly corresponds to TRBD2 (5 bases). Germline V gives CDR1 GTSNPN, CDR2 SVGIG (reference sequence). There are 13 residues in the CDR3. V shed 2 bases and J shed 4 bases, with 11 bases lying between them. The CDR3 sequence is CAWSLREGETQYF. The CDR3 region has the DNA TGTGCCTGGAGTTTGAGGGAAGGAGAGACCCAGTACTTC.

The chain joins TRBV11-2 to TRBJ2-7, with D tentatively TRBD1 (6 bases). Deletions cut 5 bases from V and 9 bases from J, with 26 bases between. The CDR3 contains 16 residues. CDR1 is SGHAT, CDR2 FQNNGV, per germline. The CDR3 region is CASSPPSQGLSHGQYF. The CDR3 DNA reads TGTGCCAGCAGCCCCCCGTCCCAGGGGCTCTCTCATGGGCAGTACTTC.

The chain carries TRBV7-3 and TRBJ1-2; a weak D match, TRBD1 (6 bases). The CDR3 has 16 residues. With 2 bases removed from V and 1 base from J, the gap between germline ends came to 14 bases. Germline CDR1 reads SGHTA; CDR2 reads FQGTGA. CDR3 sequence: CASSLGGTSLNYGYTF. CDR3 coding DNA: TGTGCCAGCAGCTTAGGGGGCACCTCACTTAACTATGGCTACACCTTC.

The rearrangement uses TRBV28 and TRBJ2-2; a weak D match, TRBD1 (6 bases). There are 16 residues in the CDR3. Per germline, CDR1 MDHEN and CDR2 SYDVKM. V lost 2 bases, J lost 2 bases, and 12 bases lay in between. The CDR3 DNA reads as TGTGCCAGCAGTTTAGAAAACAGGGTAAACACCGGGGAGCTGTTTTTT. This gives the protein CASSLENRVNTGELFF.

The chain employs TRBV6-1 and TRBJ2-1; TRBD2 agrees at 8 bases. CDR1 and CDR2 (germline): MNHNS, SASEGT. V was pared by 6 bases and J by 4 bases, with 5 bases of the junction left unmatched. The CDR3 sequence is 14 residues long. CDR3 region: CASSREGLYNEQFF. CDR3 DNA: TGTGCCAGCAGCCGGGAGGGCCTTTACAATGAGCAGTTCTTC.

The rearrangement uses TRBV28 and TRBJ2-3; perhaps TRBD1 as D (5 bases). The CDR3 has 16 residues. Trimming pared 5 bases from V and 0 bases from J, leaving 15 bases between. Germline loops: CDR1 MDHEN, CDR2 SYDVKM. In DNA form, the CDR3 reads TGTGCCAGCAGTCTGATTGGGGCCGAAAGCACAGATACGCAGTATTTT. Translated: CASSLIGAESTDTQYF.

V is TRBV6-4 and J is TRBJ1-6; 10 nucleotides align to TRBD1. V gave up 3 bases and J gave up 10 bases; unmatched junction bases: 6. In germline, CDR1 is MRHNA, CDR2 SNTAGT. The CDR3 length is 15 residues. Written as DNA, the CDR3 is TGTGCCAGCAGTGAACGGACAGGGGGTCGATCACCCCTCCACTTT. Its translation: CASSERTGGRSPLHF.